This T cell receptor (beta chain) was identified in a study of human T cells and chemical hapten exposure. One entry per CDR3 protein results from TCRdb running MiXCR on the RACE reads. The data show about 140,000 distinct CDR3 sequences, over 9.5% seen once. General study results and limits: While controls formed fewer of them, expanded TCRs formed significantly more large CDR3 similarity clusters. The study found that DPC sensitization did not change TCRs above 1 in 1000 frequency.

This clonotype was seen only a few times. No antigen is known for it. V was pared by 4 bases and J by 5 bases, with 5 bases of the junction left unmatched. Germline CDR1 reads SEHNR; CDR2 reads FQNEAQ (reference sequence). The CDR3 is made up of 14 amino acids. The time point is: patch test 2, 6 weeks after DPC sensitization. The sample's treatment: therapeutic diphenylcyclopropenone sensitization with weekly scalp DPC. The rearrangement links TRBV7-9 to TRBJ2-5; 9 nucleotides match TRBD1. Sequencing was performed on whole blood, taken in connection with sensitization to the hapten diphenylcyclopropenone (DPC). The TCR sequence derives from a woman between 50 and 59 years old with alopecia areata. Some clones in this sample may be carry-over from other donors' samples. The CDR3 spells CASSSGQGGETQYF. CDR3 DNA: TGTGCCAGCAGCTCGGGACAGGGCGGCGAGACCCAGTACTTC.